This T cell receptor beta chain is from a study of T cells in Graves' hyperthyroidism and ophthalmopathy. Study-level information: Peripheral blood was secured at the point of initial diagnosis, before any treatment. Notes on the study in general: Most thyroid clonotypes with frequency above 0.001 were detected in blood.

Turning to this clonotype: As yet, its antigen is unknown.

Diagnosis relied on clinical symptoms, serum thyroxine and TRAb, thyroid ultrasound and orbital computed tomography. Amplified TCR beta CDR3 regions derived from RNA transcripts. The HTBI primer set was used in a first-round RT-PCR of the TCR CDR3. TCRdb reprocessed the multiplex PCR reads via MiXCR and lists one record per CDR3 protein. The data show about 610,000 distinct CDR3 sequences, roughly 14% seen once. Specimen: blood. This receptor was obtained from a woman in her 40s with Graves' ophthalmopathy.

CDR3 sequence: CSVEDRWTGTYEQYF. Written as DNA, the CDR3 is TGCAGCGTTGAAGATCGCTGGACAGGAACCTACGAGCAGTACTTC. This sequence joins TRBV29-1 and TRBJ2-7; 7 bases map to TRBD1. The CDR3 has 15 amino acids. Germline-derived CDR1 and CDR2 are SQVTM and ANQGSEA. Losses at the gene ends were 0 bases for V and 2 bases for J; bases not matched to a gene: 7.